The 13 T cell receptor beta chains reported below all come from one sample, sequenced in a study of shared clonotypes between healthy human individuals. The assay was immunoSEQ multiplex PCR, and TCRdb's table has in-frame clones only and misses some. This repertoire shows 1,100,000 or so clones, 70% to 80% found once; its top ten account for more than 0.5%. Sequencing was performed on memory CD4+ T cells from PBMCs. Subset defined: CD45RA-negative fraction. These receptors were collected from a man aged 18 to 35 in good health. Some clones in this sample may be carry-over from other donors' samples.

The chain is built from TRBV28 and TRBJ2-1, with D uncertain. Trimming removed 5 bases from V and 9 bases from J, with 11 bases in between. CDR1 and CDR2 from the germline V gene are MDHEN and SYDVKM. The CDR3 sequence is 12 residues long. CDR3 sequence: CASSTALGEQFF. CDR3 DNA: TGTGCCAGCAGTACAGCACTGGGTGAGCAGTTCTTC.

This chain links TRBV4-1 with TRBJ2-1; 7 positions agree with TRBD1. CDR3 length equals 15 residues. After removal of 0 bases from V and 5 bases from J, the junction contained 4 bases not matched to a gene. The germline V gene encodes CDR1 MGHRA and CDR2 YSYEKL. Written as DNA, the CDR3 is TGCGCCAGCAGCCAAGACAGGGGGTATCACAATGAGCAGTTCTTC. Its translation is CASSQDRGYHNEQFF.

Many counts were recorded for this clone. The chain employs TRBV2 and TRBJ1-1; 8 bases fit TRBD1. V was clipped by 8 bases and J by 1 base; unmatched bases: 3. CDR3 length: 13 amino acids. The germline gives CDR1 SNHLY, CDR2 FYNNEI. The DNA of the CDR3 is TGTGCCAGCGGAACAGGGGGGAACACTGAAGCTTTCTTT. The encoded protein is CASGTGGNTEAFF.

The chain carries TRBV7-6 and TRBJ1-1, with TRBD1 identical over 9 bases. CDR1 SGHVS and CDR2 FNYEAQ come from the germline V gene. V shed 7 bases and J 2 bases; nucleotides not matched to a gene: 14. The length of the CDR3 is 17 residues. CDR3 loop: CASKAGQGRLGNTEAFF. The CDR3 DNA reads as TGTGCCAGCAAGGCGGGACAGGGTAGATTAGGAAACACTGAAGCTTTCTTT.

This clone appeared once. The chain carries TRBV5-6 and TRBJ2-7, with unresolved D. The V end lost 0 bases, the J end lost 2 bases, and 9 bases lay between the germline ends. This CDR3 comprises 14 residues. Germline CDR1 reads SGHDT; CDR2 reads YYEEEE. The CDR3 nucleotides read TGTGCCAGCAGCTTGGGGTCGGGTACCTACGAGCAGTACTTC. This encodes CASSLGSGTYEQYF.

On this clone itself: One base away lies a much larger clone, so this may be a sequencing read error. Additional DNA sequences in this sample encode the identical CDR3. The chain employs TRBV19 and TRBJ1-5; 9 nucleotides agree with TRBD1. CDR1 and CDR2 from the germline V gene are LNHDA and SQIVND (reference sequence). This CDR3 contains 13 residues. V trimming: 6 bases; J trimming: 4 bases; junction bases outside the gene matches: 1. The CDR3, as DNA: TGTGCCAGTAGGGACAGGGGTAATCAGCCCCAGCATTTT. Its translation is CASRDRGNQPQHF.

The V and J genes are TRBV7-2 and TRBJ1-3; TRBD1 matches at 8 bases. Germline-derived CDR1 and CDR2 are SGHTA and FQGNSA. Trimming at V came to 0 bases and at J to 3 bases, leaving 4 bases not matched to a gene. CDR3 length: 16 amino acids. CDR3 nucleotide sequence: TGTGCCAGCAGCTTAGCGACACAGGGGGGTGGAAACACCATATATTTT. Protein product: CASSLATQGGGNTIYF.

This clone was found once. The chain is built from TRBV29-1 and TRBJ2-7; possible D gene TRBD2, 6 bases. The CDR3 runs to 14 residues. Germline V gives CDR1 SQVTM, CDR2 ANQGSEA. Between the trimmed V and J ends, which lost 5 bases and 0 bases, there was a span of 14 bases. The CDR3 region is CSVSGTGSSYEQYF. DNA for the CDR3: TGCAGCGTTTCCGGGACTGGCAGCTCCTACGAGCAGTACTTC.

V is TRBV18 and J is TRBJ2-7; 7 bases align to TRBD1. The ends lost 5 bases at V and 4 bases at J; junction bases unmatched: 5. In germline, CDR1 is KGHSH, CDR2 LQKENI. This CDR3 has 13 residues. This CDR3 is CASSVGQPYEQYF. CDR3 sequence (DNA): TGTGCCAGCTCAGTGGGACAGCCGTACGAGCAGTACTTC.

This clone was seen just once. V usage is TRBV10-1 and J usage is TRBJ2-1; D is unclear. Germline V gene lookup returns CDR1 WNHNN and CDR2 SYGVQD (reference sequence). Trimming pared 0 bases from V and 10 bases from J, leaving 13 bases between. This CDR3 spans 14 amino acids. CDR3 amino acids: CASSESRGFREQFF. The CDR3 DNA reads TGCGCCAGCAGTGAGTCAAGAGGCTTTAGGGAGCAGTTCTTC.

The V and J genes are TRBV7-2 and TRBJ2-7; 11 positions match TRBD2. Germline loops: CDR1 SGHTA, CDR2 FQGNSA. Losses at the gene ends were 3 bases for V and 4 bases for J; bases not matched to a gene: 8. This CDR3 has 16 amino acids. The CDR3: CASSFGSGRAGYEQYF. Here the CDR3 DNA reads TGTGCCAGCAGCTTCGGTAGCGGGAGGGCCGGATACGAGCAGTACTTC.

This chain links TRBV5-1 with TRBJ1-1; weak D call: TRBD1 (5 bases). Between the trimmed V and J ends, which lost 2 bases and 11 bases, there was a span of 16 bases. This CDR3 spans 13 amino acids. The germline gives CDR1 SGHRS, CDR2 YFSETQ. Written as DNA, the CDR3 is TGCGCCAGCAGCTTCGGGCAGGGCGTAGGGGCTTTCTTT. This translates into CASSFGQGVGAFF.

The chain links TRBV12-5 to TRBJ2-1; D gene unclear. The CDR3 extends over 13 amino acids. Trimming cost V 4 bases and J 9 bases, with 13 bases left between them. Germline assignment: CDR1 LGHNT and CDR2 FRNRAP. The CDR3 nucleotides are TGTGCTAGTGGTTCGACGGCCGGTACTGAGCAGTTCTTC. This sequence encodes CASGSTAGTEQFF.